Shown below are 30 T cell receptor beta chains from a single sample sequenced in a study of T cell responses to AZD1222 COVID-19 vaccine. Using immunoSEQ multiplex PCR, the repertoire was profiled, and TCRdb retains in-frame clones only, with some absent. The data hold some 170,000 clones, with 94% observed a single time. The specimen comprised peripheral blood, sampled 28 days after the second AZD1222 dose. The receptors were gathered from an adult who received the AZD1222 COVID-19 vaccine.

The chain recombines TRBV27 with TRBJ1-1; D ambiguous. Trimming shortened V by 3 bases and J by 5 bases, and 16 bases separated the two germline ends. The CDR3 covers 15 residues. CDR1 is MNHEY, CDR2 SMNVEV, per germline (reference sequence). In DNA, the CDR3 is TGTGCCAGCAGTTTGTCAAGGAGTTGGGGAACTGAAGCTTTCTTT. This codes for CASSLSRSWGTEAFF.

The chain uses TRBV7-8 and TRBJ1-4, with unresolved D. The germline V and J ends were trimmed by 5 bases and 4 bases, with 14 bases remaining between them. The CDR3 totals 15 residues. Germline V gene sequence: CDR1 SGHVS, CDR2 FQNEAQ. In nucleotides, the CDR3 is TGTGCCAGCAGCCCCCGCAGGAGTGGTAATGAAAAACTGTTTTTT. Translation gives CASSPRRSGNEKLFF.

This sequence joins TRBV3-1 (or the pseudogene TRBV3-2) and TRBJ2-1; D might be TRBD2 (5 bases). V lost 0 bases and J 8 bases, leaving 20 bases between the germline ends. This CDR3 is 17 amino acids long. The germline CDR1 and CDR2 sequences are LGHDT and YNNKEL (reference sequence). The CDR3 DNA follows: TGTGCCAGCAGCCAAGATCGGACTCCCCAAGCCGGCCATGAGCAGTTCTTC. Its protein product is CASSQDRTPQAGHEQFF.

The rearrangement joins TRBV9 to TRBJ2-1; weak D call: TRBD2 (6 bases). Trimming took 0 bases from V and 2 from J, leaving 9 bases between them. CDR1 and CDR2 from the germline V gene are SGDLS and YYNGEE. This CDR3 has 15 residues. The CDR3 coding sequence is TGTGCCAGCAGCGTAGCGGGAGTGGCCTACAATGAGCAGTTCTTC. Its protein product is CASSVAGVAYNEQFF. Together with reference TRBV9 and TRBJ2-1, the CDR3 gives the full variable domain: DSGVTQTPKHLITATGQRVTLRCSPRSGDLSVYWYQQSLDQGLQFLIQYYNGEERAKGNILERFSAQQFPDLHSELNLSSLELGDSALYFCASSVAGVAYNEQFFGPGTRLTVL.

This rearrangement joins TRBV7-5 to TRBJ1-2; the table's D call, TRBD1, has no DNA check behind it. TRBV7-5 is a recognized pseudogene. The CDR3 runs to 14 residues. The CDR3 DNA reads TGTGTCAGAAGCCCGACCGGACAGGGGTATGGCTACACCTTC. Translated, it gives CVRSPTGQGYGYTF.

The V call is TRBV19, the J call TRBJ1-1; no reliable D call. V was clipped by 5 bases and J by 6 bases, with 25 bases between them. The CDR3 sequence is 17 residues long. The germline V gene encodes CDR1 LNHDA and CDR2 SQIVND (reference sequence). The CDR3 DNA reads TGTGCCAGTAGTCCCTATGCCCCCCGTGAGGGTTCGGCTGAAGCTTTCTTT. Its protein product is CASSPYAPREGSAEAFF. The full variable domain, completed using reference TRBV19 and TRBJ1-1, is DGGITQSPKYLFRKEGQNVTLSCEQNLNHDAMYWYRQDPGQGLRLIYYSQIVNDFQKGDIAEGYSVSREKKESFPLTVTSAQKNPTAFYLCASSPYAPREGSAEAFFGQGTRLTVV.

The chain is built from TRBV21-1 and TRBJ2-7; the table calls TRBD2, which could not be checked here. TRBV21-1 represents a pseudogene. The CDR3 runs to 15 residues. CDR3 sequence (DNA): TGTGCCAGCACAAAACGGAGGGGATTAAGAGGCGAGCAGTACTTC. Amino acid sequence: CASTKRRGLRGEQYF.

This chain connects TRBV27 to TRBJ2-5; no clear D gene. Germline loops: CDR1 MNHEY, CDR2 SMNVEV (reference sequence). V lost 4 bases, J lost 4 bases, and 22 bases lay in between. CDR3 size: 17 residues. The CDR3 DNA reads as TGTGCCAGCAGTTCCCGACTCCCCCGGTTTGCGCGAGAGACCCAGTACTTC. This encodes CASSSRLPRFARETQYF.

V usage is TRBV28 and J usage is TRBJ1-1; the D gene is possibly TRBD1 (5 bases). V gave up 5 bases and J gave up 5 bases, with 12 bases separating them. CDR1 is MDHEN, CDR2 SYDVKM, per germline. This CDR3 contains 13 residues. The CDR3 reads CASSKRGWTEAFF. In DNA form, the CDR3 reads TGTGCCAGCAGTAAGAGGGGCTGGACTGAAGCTTTCTTT.

The chain combines TRBV10-2 with TRBJ1-1; D is possibly TRBD1 (5 bases). The ends were cut back, 8 bases at V and 1 base at J, with 17 bases in the middle. The CDR3 runs to 15 residues. The V gene's germline CDR1 is WSHSY and CDR2 SAAADI. Here the CDR3 reads CASLIWGGRNTEAFF. DNA of the CDR3: TGCGCCAGCTTGATATGGGGGGGAAGGAACACTGAAGCTTTCTTT.

This sequence joins TRBV19 and TRBJ2-7; tentatively, D is TRBD1 (6 bases). Trimming left V 5 bases short and J 4 bases short, with 15 bases between. Germline values: CDR1 LNHDA, CDR2 SQIVND (reference sequence). The CDR3 contains 14 residues. The CDR3 DNA is TGTGCCAGTAGTTTTTCCGGGACACATTACGAGCAGTACTTC. It encodes CASSFSGTHYEQYF.

The rearrangement uses TRBV9 and TRBJ2-1; D might be TRBD2 (6 bases). This CDR3 region has 15 residues. V dropped 3 bases and J dropped 7 bases, with 17 bases sitting between them. Germline CDR1 SGDLS, CDR2 YYNGEE. The DNA for the CDR3 is TGTGCCAGCAGCGATAAAGGGACTTTCCTGAATGAGCAGTTCTTC. This translates into CASSDKGTFLNEQFF.

The chain recombines TRBV28 with TRBJ1-2, with TRBD1 identical over 11 bases. The CDR3 runs 13 residues. Germline V lookup: CDR1 MDHEN, CDR2 SYDVKM. V lost 6 bases and J lost 8; bases outside the gene matches: 5. The CDR3 is CASRDRGRNGYTF. The CDR3 region has the DNA TGTGCCAGCAGGGACAGGGGGCGCAACGGCTACACCTTC.

This chain joins TRBV19 and TRBJ2-1; 8 nucleotides agree with TRBD2. Trimming at V came to 5 bases and at J to 7 bases, leaving 7 bases not matched to a gene. This CDR3 is built from 14 residues. The germline gives CDR1 LNHDA, CDR2 SQIVND (reference sequence). CDR3 amino acids: CASSPGLGGNEQFF. CDR3 bases: TGTGCCAGTAGTCCGGGACTAGGGGGGAATGAGCAGTTCTTC.

V and J are TRBV6-5 and TRBJ1-2; D remains ambiguous. The V gene lost 2 bases and the J gene lost 8 bases, with 12 bases spanning the gap. This CDR3 comprises 13 residues. The V gene's germline CDR1 is MNHEY and CDR2 SVGAGI. CDR3 in amino acids: CASSYRNSRGYTF. Written as DNA, the CDR3 is TGTGCCAGCAGTTACCGAAACTCGCGGGGCTACACCTTC.

The V and J genes are TRBV7-2 and TRBJ2-1; D is unresolved. The CDR3 extends over 13 amino acids. Germline V lookup: CDR1 SGHTA, CDR2 FQGNSA. V was pared by 3 bases and J by 6 bases, with 9 bases between. For the CDR3, the DNA is TGTGCCAGCAGCTTCCCCGGTTCCAATGAGCAGTTCTTC. Protein product: CASSFPGSNEQFF.

The rearrangement uses TRBV5-1 and TRBJ2-2; D may be TRBD2 (6 bases). The CDR3 covers 15 residues. With 4 bases removed from V and 8 bases from J, the gap between germline ends came to 18 bases. Germline CDR1 SGHRS, CDR2 YFSETQ. The CDR3 nucleotides are TGCGCCAGCAGCCACGGACCCACCGGGGGAGGGGAGCTGTTTTTT. It specifies CASSHGPTGGGELFF.

This clone was detected a few times. V and J are TRBV5-4 and TRBJ2-6; either TRBD1 or TRBD2 may fit D (5 bases each). CDR1 is SGHNT and CDR2 is YYREEE in the germline V gene (reference sequence). Trimming shortened V by 2 bases and J by 0 bases, and 9 bases separated the two germline ends. There are 16 residues in the CDR3. The CDR3 here is CASSFSGTSGANVLTF. CDR3 coding DNA: TGTGCCAGCAGCTTCTCGGGGACCTCTGGGGCCAACGTCCTGACTTTC.

This chain uses TRBV13 with TRBJ2-2; 10 positions agree with TRBD2. The CDR3 runs 18 residues. Germline-derived CDR1 and CDR2 are PRHDT and FYEKMQ (reference sequence). V dropped 1 base and J dropped 3; count of bases not matched to a gene: 8. Here the CDR3 reads CASSLVSLAGEYTGELFF. CDR3 DNA: TGTGCCAGCAGCTTAGTTAGCCTAGCGGGAGAGTACACCGGGGAGCTGTTTTTT.

The chain combines TRBV10-1 with TRBJ2-1, with TRBD2 identical over 7 bases. Per germline, CDR1 WNHNN and CDR2 SYGVQD (reference sequence). V trimming: 8 bases; J trimming: 8 bases; junction bases outside the gene matches: 9. This CDR3 contains 13 residues. CDR3 coding DNA: TGCGCCAGCCCCCGGGACTATGGGGATGAGCAGTTCTTC. Amino acids: CASPRDYGDEQFF.

This chain connects TRBV30 to TRBJ2-5, with a possible D match to TRBD2 (5 bases). Germline V gives CDR1 GTSNPN, CDR2 SVGIG (reference sequence). Trimming pared 8 bases from V and 2 bases from J, leaving 21 bases between. The CDR3 sequence is 15 residues long. In DNA, the CDR3 is TGTGCCCATGCTGCGGGTGGGTGGACGCAAGAGACCCAGTACTTC. Amino acid sequence: CAHAAGGWTQETQYF. Variable domain in full (rest from reference TRBV30 and TRBJ2-5): SQTIHQWPATLVQPVGSPLSLECTVEGTSNPNLYWYRQAAGRGLQLLFYSVGIGQISSEVPQNLSASRPQDRQFILSSKKLLLSDSGFYLCAHAAGGWTQETQYFGPGTRLLVL.

The V gene is TRBV18, the J gene TRBJ1-2; D is unresolved. Germline values: CDR1 KGHSH, CDR2 LQKENI. V lost 7 bases and J lost 4, with 25 bases in between. This CDR3 spans 17 amino acids. CDR3 coding DNA: TGTGCCAGCTACACCGGGAGTCGGAAATTAATCCTCTATGGCTACACCTTC. Translated, it gives CASYTGSRKLILYGYTF.

This rearrangement joins TRBV6-6 to TRBJ1-2; 8 nucleotides align to TRBD1. V lost 5 bases to trimming and J lost 4 bases; unmatched junction nucleotides: 3. Germline values: CDR1 MNHNY, CDR2 SVGAGI (reference sequence). The CDR3 totals 13 residues. This chain's CDR3 is CASSAGTGYGYTF. The CDR3 coding sequence is TGTGCCAGCAGTGCCGGGACAGGCTATGGCTACACCTTC.

V gene TRBV11-2 combines with J gene TRBJ1-3; D is possibly TRBD1 (6 bases). The CDR3 spans 15 residues. Trimming cost V 5 bases and J 4 bases, with 15 bases left between them. Germline assignment: CDR1 SGHAT and CDR2 FQNNGV. The CDR3 DNA sequence: TGTGCCAGCAGCGCTCGTTGGACAGAAGGAAACACCATATATTTT. Protein product: CASSARWTEGNTIYF.

The chain joins TRBV7-9 to TRBJ2-4; D call uncertain. The CDR3 is 17 residues long. CDR1 SEHNR and CDR2 FQNEAQ come from the germline V gene (reference sequence). Trimming removed 1 base from V and 9 bases from J, with 22 bases in between. Written as DNA, the CDR3 is TGTGCCAGCAGCTTAGGTGCCCCGTCCCAATCCCTAGGCATTCAGTACTTC. This encodes CASSLGAPSQSLGIQYF. Together with reference TRBV7-9 and TRBJ2-4, the CDR3 gives the full variable domain: DTGVSQNPRHKITKRGQNVTFRCDPISEHNRLYWYRQTLGQGPEFLTYFQNEAQLEKSRLLSDRFSAERPKGSFSTLEIQRTEQGDSAMYLCASSLGAPSQSLGIQYFGAGTRLSVL.

V and J are TRBV7-2 and TRBJ1-2; the match to TRBD1 covers 8 bases. This CDR3 is 16 amino acids long. Germline V gene lookup returns CDR1 SGHTA and CDR2 FQGNSA. The trim removed 0 bases at V and 4 bases at J, leaving 7 bases unmatched. The CDR3 sequence is CASSLANQGAGYGYTF. The DNA of the CDR3 is TGTGCCAGCAGCTTAGCGAACCAGGGGGCGGGCTATGGCTACACCTTC.

The chain combines TRBV5-8 with TRBJ2-1, with D possibly TRBD2 on 7 matching bases. Germline assignment: CDR1 SGHTS and CDR2 YDEGEE. The length of the CDR3 is 15 residues. V shed 6 bases and J shed 7 bases, with 20 bases lying between them. CDR3 sequence: CASIEGQRGGNEQFF. The CDR3 bases are TGTGCCAGCATAGAGGGACAAAGGGGAGGGAATGAGCAGTTCTTC. The whole variable domain, filled in from reference TRBV5-8 and TRBJ2-1, reads EAGVTQSPTHLIKTRGQQATLRCSPISGHTSVYWYQQALGLGLQFLLWYDEGEERNRGNFPPRFSGRQFPNYSSELNVNALELEDSALYLCASIEGQRGGNEQFFGPGTRLTVL.

This chain joins TRBV2 and TRBJ2-3; possibly TRBD2 for D (6 bases). The CDR3 extends over 14 amino acids. Looked up from germline, CDR1 is SNHLY and CDR2 is FYNNEI. Trimming removed 8 bases from V and 4 bases from J, with 16 bases in between. CDR3 DNA: TGTGCCAGCTCGATGGGGGAGGTCCCAGATACGCAGTATTTT. The encoded protein is CASSMGEVPDTQYF.

Notes on this clone: Other DNA sequences in this specimen translate into the identical CDR3. V and J are TRBV30 and TRBJ1-5; D gene unclear. Trimming shortened V by 0 bases and J by 4 bases, and 7 bases separated the two germline ends. CDR3 length: 13 amino acids. The V gene's germline CDR1 is GTSNPN and CDR2 SVGIG (reference sequence). The CDR3 here is CAWSVSGNQPQHF. CDR3 DNA: TGTGCCTGGAGTGTGTCCGGGAATCAGCCCCAGCATTTT.

The chain links TRBV7-9 to TRBJ1-4; D is unclear. The V end lost 0 bases, the J end lost 0 bases, and 2 bases lay between the germline ends. The CDR3 spans 14 residues. The V gene's germline CDR1 is SEHNR and CDR2 FQNEAQ (reference sequence). CDR3 amino acids: CASSLATTNEKLFF. The CDR3 DNA reads TGTGCCAGCAGCTTAGCGACAACTAATGAAAAACTGTTTTTT.